This T cell receptor beta chain originates from a study of human T cells and chemical hapten exposure. Overall study context: Patients, mostly women, had alopecia areata, alopecia totalis or alopecia universalis.

In germline, CDR1 is KGHSH, CDR2 LQKENI. V lost 2 bases, J lost 3 bases, and 11 bases stayed unmatched. This CDR3 spans 18 amino acids. Indicated time point: patch test 1, 2 weeks after DPC sensitization. Regarding treatment: therapeutic diphenylcyclopropenone sensitization with weekly scalp DPC. TCRdb used MiXCR to reprocess the RACE reads, holding one entry per CDR3 protein. The sample shows under 120,000 distinct CDR3 sequences, more than 9.5% of them seen only once. The chain joins TRBV18 to TRBJ2-1; 9 nucleotides align to TRBD2. The sequencing used whole blood, collected in connection with sensitization to the hapten diphenylcyclopropenone (DPC). The sequence derives from a woman in her forties with alopecia areata. Some clones in this sample may be carry-over from other donors' samples. CDR3 DNA: TGTGCCAGCTCACCATTGCTCCTGCGGGGGGGCCACTACAATGAGCAGTTCTTC. This codes for CASSPLLLRGGHYNEQFF.